This TCR beta chain was profiled in a study of blood T cell repertoires in COVID-19. The wider study: Some COVID-19 samples were acute and others convalescent; all came from the United States, Italy and Spain. T cells, B-cell-depleted T cells, or PBMCs supplied cDNA or gDNA.

CDR1 is SGDLS and CDR2 is YYNGEE in the germline V gene. The CDR3 extends over 14 amino acids. V was clipped by 0 bases and J by 7 bases; unmatched bases: 2. Only a few counts were recorded for this clone. As handled by the study authors: Estimated nucleated cell counts came from reference gene primer amplification. Some clones are missing from TCRdb's copy, which holds only in-frame ones; the method was immunoSEQ multiplex PCR. Clone size and V and J calls were adopted from that table, with D and trimming inferred from the DNA. The sample contains some 74,000 clones, more than 65% of which appear only once.

This clonotype was obtained from a woman aged 45 to 65 with acute or convalescent COVID-19. Specimen: peripheral blood. The V call is TRBV9, the J call TRBJ2-2; TRBD2 aligns across 8 bases. In nucleotides, the CDR3 is TGTGCCAGCAGCGTAGCGGGAGGGATCGGGGAGCTGTTTTTT. Its protein product is CASSVAGGIGELFF.